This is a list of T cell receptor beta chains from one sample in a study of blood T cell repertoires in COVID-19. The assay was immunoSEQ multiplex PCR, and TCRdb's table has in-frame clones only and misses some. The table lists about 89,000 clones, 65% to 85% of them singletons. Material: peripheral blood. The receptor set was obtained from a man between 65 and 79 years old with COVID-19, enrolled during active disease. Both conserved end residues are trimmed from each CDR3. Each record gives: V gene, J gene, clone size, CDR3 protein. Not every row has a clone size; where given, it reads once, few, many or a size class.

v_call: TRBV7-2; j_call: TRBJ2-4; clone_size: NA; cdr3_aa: ASSSWGGTTGEKY
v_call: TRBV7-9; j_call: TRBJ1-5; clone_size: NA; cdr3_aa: ASSLEGGYEPQH
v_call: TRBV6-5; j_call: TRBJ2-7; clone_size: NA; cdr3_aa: ASSYGAPSSYEQY
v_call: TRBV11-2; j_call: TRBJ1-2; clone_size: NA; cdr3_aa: ASSLSRGSAGYT
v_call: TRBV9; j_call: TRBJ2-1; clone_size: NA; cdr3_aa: ASSVAGAGGYNEQF
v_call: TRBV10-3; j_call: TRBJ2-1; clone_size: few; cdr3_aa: AISESGKGLADNEQF
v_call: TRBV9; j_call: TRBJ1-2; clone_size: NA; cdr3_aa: ASSAQGDGYT
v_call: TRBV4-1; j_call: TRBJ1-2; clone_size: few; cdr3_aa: ASSQEDRRFDDYT
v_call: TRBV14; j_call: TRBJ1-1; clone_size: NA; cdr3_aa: ASSKARTGFANTEAF
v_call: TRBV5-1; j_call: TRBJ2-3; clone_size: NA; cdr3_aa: ASSRELATDTQY
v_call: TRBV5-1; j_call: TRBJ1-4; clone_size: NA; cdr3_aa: ASSFVPGQGKSTNEKLF
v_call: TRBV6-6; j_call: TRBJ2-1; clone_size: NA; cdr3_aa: ASSPPGIAGGRVEQF
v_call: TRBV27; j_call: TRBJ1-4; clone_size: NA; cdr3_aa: ASRVTGNEKLF
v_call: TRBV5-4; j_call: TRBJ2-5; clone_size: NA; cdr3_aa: ASSSGGRETQY
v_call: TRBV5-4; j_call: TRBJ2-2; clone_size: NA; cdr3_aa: ASSLIYTGAGTGELF
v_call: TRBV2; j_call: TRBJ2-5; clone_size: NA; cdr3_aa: ASSGAGGVQETQY
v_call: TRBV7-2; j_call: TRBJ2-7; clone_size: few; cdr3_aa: ASSLPGTGVYEQY
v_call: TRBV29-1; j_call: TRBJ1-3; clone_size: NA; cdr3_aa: SVVFGNTIY
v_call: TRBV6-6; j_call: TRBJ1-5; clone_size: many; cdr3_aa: ASTDTSNQPQH
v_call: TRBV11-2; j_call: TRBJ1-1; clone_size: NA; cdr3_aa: ASSPIAQEDRAF
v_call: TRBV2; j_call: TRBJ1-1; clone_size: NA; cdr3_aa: ASRGDRDTEEDTEAF
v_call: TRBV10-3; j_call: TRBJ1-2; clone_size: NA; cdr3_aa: AIFGDRAYGYT
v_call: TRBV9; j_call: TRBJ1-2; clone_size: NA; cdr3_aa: ASSVGGYGYT
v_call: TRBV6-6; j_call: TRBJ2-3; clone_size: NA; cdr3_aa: ASSYSLAGGQDTQY
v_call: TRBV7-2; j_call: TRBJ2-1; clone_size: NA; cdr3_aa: ASSPGLAGASTREQF
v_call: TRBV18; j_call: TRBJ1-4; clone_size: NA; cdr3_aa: ASSPRSGEKLF
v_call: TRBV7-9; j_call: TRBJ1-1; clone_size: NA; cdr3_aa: ASSLEEDTEAF
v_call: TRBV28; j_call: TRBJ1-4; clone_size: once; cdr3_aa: ASRHPGGALNEKLF
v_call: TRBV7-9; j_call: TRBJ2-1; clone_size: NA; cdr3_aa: ASSSGQANEQF
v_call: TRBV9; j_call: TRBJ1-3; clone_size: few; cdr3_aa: ASSVVENTIY
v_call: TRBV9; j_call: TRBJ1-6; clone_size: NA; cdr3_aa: ASSVAGGMGSPLH
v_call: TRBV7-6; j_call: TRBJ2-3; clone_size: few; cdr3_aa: ASSLVNTGGFGTDTQY
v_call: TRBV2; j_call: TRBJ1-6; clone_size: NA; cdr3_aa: ASTGEGTSPLH
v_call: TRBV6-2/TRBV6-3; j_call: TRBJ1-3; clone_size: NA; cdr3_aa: ASSDPRVFSGNTIY
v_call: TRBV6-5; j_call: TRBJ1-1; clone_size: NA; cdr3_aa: ASSPPGGYTEAF
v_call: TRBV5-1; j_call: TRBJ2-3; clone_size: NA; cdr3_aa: ASSDPGSTDTQY
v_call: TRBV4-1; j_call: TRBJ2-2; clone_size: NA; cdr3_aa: ASSQDRRIAGGRNTGELF
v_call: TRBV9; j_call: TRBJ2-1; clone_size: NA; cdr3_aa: ASSVVPGGSSYNEQF
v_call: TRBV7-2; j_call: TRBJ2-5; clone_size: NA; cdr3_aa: ASSSGQHQETQY
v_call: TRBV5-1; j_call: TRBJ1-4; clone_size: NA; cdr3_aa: ASSVLVGEKLF
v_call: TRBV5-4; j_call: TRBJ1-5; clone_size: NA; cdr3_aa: ASSFLSGEPQH
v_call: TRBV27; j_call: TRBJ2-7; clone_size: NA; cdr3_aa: ASSLRSTYEQY
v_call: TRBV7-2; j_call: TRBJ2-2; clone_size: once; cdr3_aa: ASSLATGAATGELF
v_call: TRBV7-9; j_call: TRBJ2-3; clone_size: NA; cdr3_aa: ASSFWKGQGTDTQY
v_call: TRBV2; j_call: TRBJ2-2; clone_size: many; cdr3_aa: ASSRSLLYTGELF
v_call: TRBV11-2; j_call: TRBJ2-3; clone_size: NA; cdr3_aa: ASSLRAGTGADTQY